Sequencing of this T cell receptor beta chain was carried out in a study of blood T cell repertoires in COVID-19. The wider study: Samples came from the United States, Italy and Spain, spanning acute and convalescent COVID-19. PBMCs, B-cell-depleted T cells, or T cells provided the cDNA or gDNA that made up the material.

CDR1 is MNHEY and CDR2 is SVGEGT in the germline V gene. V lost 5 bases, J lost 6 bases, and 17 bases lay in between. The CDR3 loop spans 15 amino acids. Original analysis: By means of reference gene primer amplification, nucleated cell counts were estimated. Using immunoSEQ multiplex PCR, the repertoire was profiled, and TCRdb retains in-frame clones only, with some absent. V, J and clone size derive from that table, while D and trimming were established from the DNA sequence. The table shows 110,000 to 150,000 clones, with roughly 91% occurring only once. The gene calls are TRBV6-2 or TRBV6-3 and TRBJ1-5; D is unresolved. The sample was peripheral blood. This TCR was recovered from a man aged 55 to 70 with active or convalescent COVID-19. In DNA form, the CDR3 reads TGTGCCAGCAGTAACCTTGATGGCTTAAGTCAGCCCCAGCATTTT. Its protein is CASSNLDGLSQPQHF.